This is a list of T cell receptor beta chains from one sample in a study of radiation and T cells in renal cell carcinoma. The table came from immunoSEQ multiplex PCR; TCRdb's copy has only in-frame clones and leaves some out. The sample consists of some 130,000 clones, approximately 78% of them appearing once. This specimen consisted of blood, obtained from a patient whose treatment included radiotherapy and nephrectomy. The receptors shown here come from a woman in her sixties or seventies with renal cell carcinoma. Each CDR3 is given with its conserved first and last residue. D genes are given only for firm matches.

TRBV5-1	NA	TRBJ1-1	CASSFRPQGDTEAFF
TRBV11-2	NA	TRBJ1-1	CASSLGDTAIGEAFF
TRBV6-1	NA	TRBJ1-1	CASSGFRQANTEAFF
TRBV6-5	NA	TRBJ1-5	CASVPRPGVQPQHF
TRBV7-9	NA	TRBJ2-1	CASSLIGNEQFF
TRBV28	TRBD1	TRBJ1-2	CASRGDSYGYTF
TRBV7-3	TRBD1	TRBJ2-6	CASSSGQALPGANVLTF
TRBV6-5	NA	TRBJ2-1	CASSYSRGSSYNEQFF
TRBV6-1	NA	TRBJ2-7	CASSRAPDSTYEQYF
TRBV10-1	NA	TRBJ2-1	CASSESSSNEQFF
TRBV27	TRBD2	TRBJ2-2	CASDSGRGTGELFF
TRBV11-2	NA	TRBJ2-5	CASSRGQSQETQYF
TRBV18	NA	TRBJ1-1	CASSRQPGHDTEAFF
TRBV5-1	NA	TRBJ2-5	CASSWRVGPETQYF
TRBV2	NA	TRBJ1-2	CASSEALFLGGHGYTF
TRBV30	NA	TRBJ1-2	CAWQSGGLDGYTF
TRBV19	NA	TRBJ1-5	CASSPSVGFRQPQHF
TRBV10-1	TRBD2	TRBJ2-1	CASSELEAGGPHEQFF
TRBV18	NA	TRBJ2-1	CASSQDARNEQFF
TRBV7-3	NA	TRBJ2-2	CASSRDTGELFF
TRBV19	NA	TRBJ1-4	CASSTLQGINEKLFF
TRBV6-6	TRBD1	TRBJ2-1	CASSRDSDNEQFF
TRBV19	TRBD2	TRBJ2-3	CASSPSSGGTDTQYF
TRBV27	NA	TRBJ2-5	CASSSGEETQYF
TRBV25-1	NA	TRBJ2-5	CASSGQNQETQYF
TRBV7-6	NA	TRBJ1-3	CASSFPGPSSGNTIYF
TRBV30	NA	TRBJ1-3	CAWSVGGSGNTIYF
TRBV5-5	NA	TRBJ1-5	CASSPGQDLGPQHF
TRBV18	TRBD1	TRBJ2-7	CASSPPTGTGDYEQYF
TRBV27	TRBD2	TRBJ2-1	CASRIAGGPSEQFF
TRBV5-1	NA	TRBJ2-2	CASMPGHDNTGELFF
TRBV11-2	NA	TRBJ2-7	CASSFGGIREQYF
TRBV6-6	TRBD1	TRBJ1-5	CASSQPGQGNQPQHF